The clone carrying this T cell receptor (beta chain) was counted between two and nine times. The antigen is unknown. Any patient presenting with uncontrolled infection, other autoimmune disease, pregnancy or lactation was left out. RNA transcripts gave rise to amplified TCR beta CDR3 regions. HTBI primers were employed in a first-round RT-PCR of the TCR CDR3. MiXCR was run by TCRdb on the multiplex PCR reads, yielding one entry per CDR3 protein. Among 500,000 to 650,000 distinct CDR3 sequences listed, roughly 45% were seen once. The data were obtained in a study of T cells in Graves' hyperthyroidism and ophthalmopathy. Overall study results and limits: Ophthalmopathy was identified by the model a median around 6.3 months ahead of onset. A 13 V-J signature model discriminated ophthalmopathy versus stable hyperthyroidism. Blood also showed most of the thyroid clonotypes that were expanded above 0.001.

This receptor was obtained from an adult woman with Graves' disease, either hyperthyroidism or ophthalmopathy (not recorded which). Sequenced input: peripheral blood or thyroid tissue (not recorded which).

The CDR3 DNA follows: TGTGCCCAACGTAGACTAGCGCTGAACACCGGGGAGCTGTTTTTT. It yields the protein CAQRRLALNTGELFF. The V and J genes are TRBV2 and TRBJ2-2; TRBD2 aligns across 8 bases. Germline CDR1 reads SNHLY; CDR2 reads FYNNEI. The length of the CDR3 is 15 residues. Trimming at V came to 11 bases and at J to 1 base, leaving 9 bases not matched to a gene.